The 21 T cell receptor beta chains listed next were all sequenced from one sample in a study of OX40 agonist ivuxolimab in advanced cancers. Data came from immunoSEQ multiplex PCR; TCRdb stores just in-frame clones and leaves some out. The sample holds roughly 70,000 clones; approximately 80% are singletons and the top ten take around 0.96%. The sequenced sample was CD4+ or CD8+ T cells sorted from blood, obtained in a trial of the OX40 agonist ivuxolimab. The receptors were sampled from an adult with an advanced solid tumor such as melanoma, head and neck, liver or kidney cancer.

This clone was recorded a few times. The V gene is TRBV14, the J gene TRBJ1-1, with D unresolved. This CDR3 comprises 13 residues. CDR1 and CDR2 (germline): SGHDN, FVKESK. V was shortened by 1 base and J by 7 bases, with 10 bases between the two germline ends. CDR3 amino acids: CASSQASRIEAFF. The CDR3 DNA follows: TGTGCCAGCAGCCAAGCCTCCCGGATTGAAGCTTTCTTT.

Only a few counts were recorded for this clone. The V call is TRBV5-4, the J call TRBJ2-2; D remains unclear. Germline V lookup: CDR1 SGHNT, CDR2 YYREEE (reference sequence). CDR3 length: 14 amino acids. V was shortened by 4 bases and J by 5 bases, with 12 bases between the two germline ends. The CDR3 region has the DNA TGTGCCAGCAGCCTGAGAGATAAAACCGGGGAGCTGTTTTTT. Translation gives CASSLRDKTGELFF. Using reference TRBV5-4 and TRBJ2-2 for the parts outside the CDR3, the full variable domain is ETGVTQSPTHLIKTRGQQVTLRCSSQSGHNTVSWYQQALGQGPQFIFQYYREEENGRGNFPPRFSGLQFPNYSSELNVNALELDDSALYLCASSLRDKTGELFFGEGSRLTVL.

Only a few counts were recorded for this clone. The CDR3 spells CASSARQGGLDIQYF. The DNA for the CDR3 is TGTGCCAGCAGCGCCCGACAGGGGGGGTTAGACATTCAGTACTTC. J is TRBJ2-4 and V is TRBV7-2; 9 positions match TRBD1. J lost 8 bases, V lost 5 bases, and 10 bases had no gene match. Germline V gene data show CDR1 as SGHTA and CDR2 as FQGNSA. This CDR3 spans 15 amino acids.

This chain links TRBV7-7 with TRBJ2-2; D is perhaps TRBD1 or TRBD2 (6 bases each). CDR3 length equals 16 residues. V gave up 5 bases and J gave up 4 bases, with 17 bases separating them. The germline V gene encodes CDR1 SSHAT and CDR2 FNYEAQ (reference sequence). In nucleotides, the CDR3 is TGTGCCAGCAGCCCAGGCCGGGGGCTGGGCACCGGGGAGCTGTTTTTT. Amino acid sequence: CASSPGRGLGTGELFF. Looking up the rest from reference TRBV7-7 and TRBJ2-2 gives the full variable domain: GAGVSQSPRYKVTKRGQDVTLRCDPISSHATLYWYQQALGQGPEFLTYFNYEAQPDKSGLPSDRFSAERPEGSISTLTIQRTEQRDSAMYRCASSPGRGLGTGELFFGEGSRLTVL.

This chain joins TRBV11-2 and TRBJ2-5, with TRBD2 identical over 8 bases. Trimming took 2 bases from V and 1 from J; bases not matched to a gene: 6. Germline CDR1 is SGHAT and CDR2 is FQNNGV. The CDR3 has 16 amino acids. CDR3: CASSLQGGGFQETQYF. CDR3 DNA sequence: TGTGCCAGCAGCTTACAGGGCGGGGGGTTCCAAGAGACCCAGTACTTC.

The count of this clone is one. The V and J genes are TRBV6-5 and TRBJ2-7; no firm D call. Germline CDR1 MNHEY, CDR2 SVGAGI. CDR3 length: 12 amino acids. V was cut by 4 bases and J by 12 bases, with 16 bases left in between. This CDR3 is CASSSRGPGMYF. The DNA of the CDR3 is TGTGCCAGCAGTTCACGCGGCCCGGGTATGTACTTC.

This sequence joins TRBV5-1 and TRBJ2-3; D might be TRBD1 (6 bases). CDR1 SGHRS and CDR2 YFSETQ come from the germline V gene. V was pared by 7 bases and J by 2 bases, with 20 bases between. CDR3 size: 16 residues. The CDR3 is CASSDTGQVFTDTQYF. The CDR3 DNA is TGCGCCAGCTCCGATACGGGACAAGTTTTCACAGATACGCAGTATTTT.

V gene TRBV6-4 combines with J gene TRBJ1-4, with D tentatively TRBD1 (5 bases). Per the germline V gene, CDR1 is MRHNA and CDR2 is SNTAGT. The CDR3 is 13 amino acids. The ends were cut back, 2 bases at V and 5 bases at J, with 6 bases in the middle. The CDR3 sequence: CASSDRGNEKLFF. CDR3 DNA sequence: TGTGCCAGCAGTGACAGGGGAAATGAAAAACTGTTTTTT.

J is TRBJ1-2 and V is TRBV7-2, with 9 bases aligning to TRBD1. This CDR3 is built from 14 residues. The V gene's germline CDR1 is SGHTA and CDR2 FQGNSA. After removal of 1 base from V and 6 bases from J, the junction contained 3 bases not matched to a gene. CDR3 in DNA: TGTGCCAGCAGCTTAGGACAGGGGGTCGATGGCTACACCTTC. As protein: CASSLGQGVDGYTF.

This chain connects TRBV5-1 to TRBJ1-2; D is undetermined. In germline, CDR1 is SGHRS, CDR2 YFSETQ. CDR3 length: 14 residues. The V gene lost 1 base and the J gene lost 5 bases, with 12 bases spanning the gap. The CDR3, as DNA: TGCGCCAGCAGCTTGTCACCGATGGAATATGGCTACACCTTC. Amino acid sequence: CASSLSPMEYGYTF.

The J gene is TRBJ1-5, the V gene TRBV7-2, with no clear D. Trimming removed 6 bases at V and 5 bases at J, with 14 bases between. The CDR3 totals 14 residues. From germline, CDR1 is SGHTA and CDR2 FQGNSA. As DNA, the CDR3 is TGTGCCAGCAGTCGTAAGGGATTCGATCAGCCCCAGCATTTT. This codes for CASSRKGFDQPQHF.

The chain uses TRBV19 and TRBJ1-6; TRBD1 aligns across 8 bases. In germline, CDR1 is LNHDA, CDR2 SQIVND (reference sequence). V gave up 10 bases and J gave up 9 bases; unmatched junction bases: 8. The CDR3 is 13 residues long. The CDR3 nucleotides are TGTGCCACTCAGACAGGGGATGGTTCACCCCTCCACTTT. As protein: CATQTGDGSPLHF.

V is TRBV10-1 and J is TRBJ2-3; D uncertain. Trimming removed 3 bases at V and 5 bases at J, with 6 bases between. The CDR3 consists of 12 residues. CDR1 WNHNN and CDR2 SYGVQD come from the germline V gene (reference sequence). The CDR3: CASSDGVDTQYF. The CDR3 DNA is TGCGCCAGCAGTGATGGAGTAGATACGCAGTATTTT.

The genes are TRBV5-5 and TRBJ2-7, with 12 bases identical to TRBD2. V lost 1 base, J lost 9 bases, and 14 bases stayed unmatched. The germline gives CDR1 SGHKS, CDR2 YYEKEE (reference sequence). This CDR3 spans 17 amino acids. CDR3 amino acids: CASSLSTSGGVLVAQYF. The CDR3 region has the DNA TGTGCCAGCAGCTTGTCGACTAGCGGGGGTGTACTCGTCGCGCAGTACTTC.

J is TRBJ1-6 and V is TRBV6-6; 7 nucleotides agree with TRBD1. Germline V lookup: CDR1 MNHNY, CDR2 SVGAGI (reference sequence). V shed 11 bases, J shed 13 bases, and the junction held 20 bases outside the gene matches. The CDR3 spans 15 residues. The CDR3 DNA reads as TGTGCCTGCATTTATGGGCAGGGGGTAGACGAGCCCCTCCACTTT. It translates to CACIYGQGVDEPLHF.

As for this clone: One junction end disagrees with the germline gene, perhaps due to a read error. The rearrangement joins TRBV2 to TRBJ1-6; D is possibly TRBD1 (6 bases). Germline-derived CDR1 and CDR2 are SNHLY and FYNNEI. This CDR3 contains 15 residues. Here the CDR3 DNA reads TGTGTCAGCAGTGAATCCGGACAGCCTAATTCACCCCTCCACTTT. This codes for CVSSESGQPNSPLHF.

The gene calls are TRBV14 and TRBJ2-5, with D perhaps matching TRBD1 (7 bases). In germline, CDR1 is SGHDN, CDR2 FVKESK. The length of the CDR3 is 15 residues. V gave up 0 bases and J gave up 5 bases, with 13 bases separating them. As DNA, the CDR3 is TGTGCCAGCAGCCAAGACAGGGGGAGGCGGGAGACCCAGTACTTC. This encodes CASSQDRGRRETQYF. Drawing the rest from reference TRBV14 and TRBJ2-5, the complete variable domain is EAGVTQFPSHSVIEKGQTVTLRCDPISGHDNLYWYRRVMGKEIKFLLHFVKESKQDESGMPNNRFLAERTGGTYSTLKVQPAELEDSGVYFCASSQDRGRRETQYFGPGTRLLVL.

The chain carries TRBV4-2 and TRBJ2-3; 8 nucleotides match TRBD2. The CDR3 is made up of 16 amino acids. V lost 7 bases and J lost 2; bases outside the gene matches: 11. Germline V gives CDR1 LGHNA, CDR2 YNFKEQ. This CDR3 is CASTPWSSGVTDTQYF. The CDR3 nucleotides are TGTGCCAGCACCCCTTGGAGTAGCGGGGTCACAGATACGCAGTATTTT.

A single count supports this clone. CDR3 amino acids: CASNRQALSNQPQHF. The CDR3 coding sequence is TGTGCCAGTAACCGACAGGCCCTTAGCAATCAGCCCCAGCATTTT. V usage is TRBV19 and J usage is TRBJ1-5; D is perhaps TRBD1 (6 bases). Trimming left V 7 bases short and J 0 bases short, with 13 bases between. Germline-derived CDR1 and CDR2 are LNHDA and SQIVND (reference sequence). The CDR3 loop spans 15 amino acids.

The V and J genes are TRBV7-9 and TRBJ1-2; possibly TRBD1 for D (5 bases). Trimming shortened V by 0 bases and J by 8 bases, and 22 bases separated the two germline ends. This CDR3 is built from 17 residues. Looked up from germline, CDR1 is SEHNR and CDR2 is FQNEAQ (reference sequence). CDR3 protein: CASSLASSGGRRRGYTF. The CDR3 DNA is TGTGCCAGCAGCTTAGCGTCATCGGGGGGAAGGAGACGAGGCTACACCTTC.

The chain carries TRBV7-9 and TRBJ2-1, with D tentatively TRBD1 (5 bases). Germline CDR1 and CDR2: SEHNR and FQNEAQ (reference sequence). The V and J ends lost 6 bases and 6 bases respectively, with 15 bases between them. The CDR3 consists of 14 residues. The CDR3 DNA follows: TGTGCCAGCAGTAGCAGGGCGTTGGCCAATGAGCAGTTCTTC. Protein product: CASSSRALANEQFF.